The sample holds a few counts of the clone carrying this T cell receptor (beta chain). These data belong to a study of blood T cells in healthy people across ages. The CDR3 is 14 amino acids. Losses at the gene ends were 1 base for V and 7 bases for J; bases not matched to a gene: 6. Germline-derived CDR1 and CDR2 are SNHLY and FYNNEI. The authors ran a second PCR of about 6 to 11 cycles using a sample-barcoded 5' primer and a J-beta primer mix. TCRdb re-called the 5' RACE reads with MiXCR, one entry per CDR3 protein. Here the sample spans approximately 800,000 distinct CDR3 sequences, about 36% being singletons.

The clonotype originates from a man aged 18-30 years in good health. The rearrangement joins TRBV2 to TRBJ1-2; 7 bases are a match to TRBD1. The specimen sequenced was blood. The CDR3 DNA follows: TGTGCCAGCAGTGAAGGACAGGGAACGGGTGGCTACACCTTC. It yields the protein CASSEGQGTGGYTF.